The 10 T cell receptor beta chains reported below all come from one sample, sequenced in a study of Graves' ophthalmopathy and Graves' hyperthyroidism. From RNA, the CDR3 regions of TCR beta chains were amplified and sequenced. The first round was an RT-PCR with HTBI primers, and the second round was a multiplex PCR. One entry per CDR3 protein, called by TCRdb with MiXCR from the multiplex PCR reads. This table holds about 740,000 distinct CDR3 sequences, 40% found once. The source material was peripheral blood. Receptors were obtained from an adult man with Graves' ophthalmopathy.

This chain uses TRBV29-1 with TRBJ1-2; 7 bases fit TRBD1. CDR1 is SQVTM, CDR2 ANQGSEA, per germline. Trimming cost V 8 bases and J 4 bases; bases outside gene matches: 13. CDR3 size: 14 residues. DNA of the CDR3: TGCAGCTCCCCGGGGGACAGCCCTTTCTATGGCTACACCTTC. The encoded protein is CSSPGDSPFYGYTF.

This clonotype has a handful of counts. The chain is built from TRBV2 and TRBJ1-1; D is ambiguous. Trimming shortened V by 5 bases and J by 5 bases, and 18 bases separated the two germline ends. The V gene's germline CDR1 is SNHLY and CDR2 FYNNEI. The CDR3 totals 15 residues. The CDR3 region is CASSYSIGLGTEAFF. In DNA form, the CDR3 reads TGTGCCAGCAGTTACTCGATCGGTTTGGGTACTGAAGCTTTCTTT.

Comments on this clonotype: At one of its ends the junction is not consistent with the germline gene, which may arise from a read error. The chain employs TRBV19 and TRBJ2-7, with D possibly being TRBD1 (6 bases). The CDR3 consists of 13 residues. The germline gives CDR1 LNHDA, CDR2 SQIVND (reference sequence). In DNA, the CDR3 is TGTGCCTGTAGTATCACAGGGACCCACGAGCAGTACTTC. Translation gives CACSITGTHEQYF.

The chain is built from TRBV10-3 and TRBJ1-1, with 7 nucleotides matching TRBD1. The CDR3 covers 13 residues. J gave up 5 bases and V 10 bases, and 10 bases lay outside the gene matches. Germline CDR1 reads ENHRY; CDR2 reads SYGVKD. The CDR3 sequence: CASNAGGRTEAFF. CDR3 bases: TGTGCCAGCAATGCAGGGGGAAGGACTGAAGCTTTCTTT.

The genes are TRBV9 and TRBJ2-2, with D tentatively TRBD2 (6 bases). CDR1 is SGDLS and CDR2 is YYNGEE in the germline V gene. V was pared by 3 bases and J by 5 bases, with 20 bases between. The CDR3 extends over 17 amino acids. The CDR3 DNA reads TGTGCCAGCAGCGATAGGGTAGCGGAAGGTGGGACCGGGGAGCTGTTTTTT. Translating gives CASSDRVAEGGTGELFF. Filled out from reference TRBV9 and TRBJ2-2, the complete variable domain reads DSGVTQTPKHLITATGQRVTLRCSPRSGDLSVYWYQQSLDQGLQFLIQYYNGEERAKGNILERFSAQQFPDLHSELNLSSLELGDSALYFCASSDRVAEGGTGELFFGEGSRLTVL.

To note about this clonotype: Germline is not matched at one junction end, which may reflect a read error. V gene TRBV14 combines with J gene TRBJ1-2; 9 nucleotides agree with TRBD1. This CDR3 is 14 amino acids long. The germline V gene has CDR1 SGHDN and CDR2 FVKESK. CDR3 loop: CASSQEQGADGYTF. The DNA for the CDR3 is TGCGCCAGCAGCCAAGAACAGGGGGCAGATGGCTACACCTTC. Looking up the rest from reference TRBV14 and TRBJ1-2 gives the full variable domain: EAGVTQFPSHSVIEKGQTVTLRCDPISGHDNLYWYRRVMGKEIKFLLHFVKESKQDESGMPNNRFLAERTGGTYSTLKVQPAELEDSGVYFCASSQEQGADGYTFGSGTRLTVV.

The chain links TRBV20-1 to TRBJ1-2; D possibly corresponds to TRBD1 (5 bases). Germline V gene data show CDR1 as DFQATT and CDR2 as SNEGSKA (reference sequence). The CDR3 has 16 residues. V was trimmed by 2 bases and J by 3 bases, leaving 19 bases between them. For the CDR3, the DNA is TGCAGTGCTAGAAGCGCAGGGCAGGTGAATGACTATGGCTACACCTTC. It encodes CSARSAGQVNDYGYTF.

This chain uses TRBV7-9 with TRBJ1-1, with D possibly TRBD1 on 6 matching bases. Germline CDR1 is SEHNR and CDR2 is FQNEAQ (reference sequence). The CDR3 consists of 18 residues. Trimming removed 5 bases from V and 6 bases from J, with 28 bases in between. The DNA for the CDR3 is TGTGCCAGCAGCCATCGGATCGGACAGCCGGTGGGACGTGCTGAAGCTTTCTTT. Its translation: CASSHRIGQPVGRAEAFF.

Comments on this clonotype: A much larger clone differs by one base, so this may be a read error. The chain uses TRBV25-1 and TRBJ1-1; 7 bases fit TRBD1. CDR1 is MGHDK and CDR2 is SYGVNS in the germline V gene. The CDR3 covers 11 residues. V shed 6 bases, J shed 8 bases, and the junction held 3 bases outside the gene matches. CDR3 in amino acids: CASSPDREAFF. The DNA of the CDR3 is TGTGCCAGCAGCCCGGACAGGGAAGCTTTCTTT.

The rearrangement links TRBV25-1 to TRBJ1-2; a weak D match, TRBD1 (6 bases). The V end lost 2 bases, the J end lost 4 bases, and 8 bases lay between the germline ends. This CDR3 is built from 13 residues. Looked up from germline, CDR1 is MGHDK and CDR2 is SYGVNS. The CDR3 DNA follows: TGTGCCAGCAGTGAACAGGGGACCTATGGCTACACCTTC. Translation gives CASSEQGTYGYTF.